This T cell receptor beta chain was sequenced during a study of Ad26.COV2.S vaccination and SARS-CoV-2 variants. Study-level background: Donor joined the COV1001 Ad26.COV2.S trial arm.

The protocol was immunoSEQ multiplex PCR, while the TCRdb copy is restricted to in-frame clones and leaves out a portion. This sample has around 270,000 clones, with around nine tenths found just once. Germline CDR1 is MNHEY and CDR2 is SVGEGT. The J segment lost 4 bases and the V segment lost 1 base, leaving 5 bases of the junction unmatched. There are 16 residues in the CDR3. Treatment of the sample: about 20 received Ad26.COV2.S at low or high dose, single or two shots; about 5 received placebo; per-sample allocation not given. Specimens were obtained on day 63 following the first vaccine or placebo injection. SARS-CoV-2 spike from the Wuhan strain was encoded by the vaccine, an Ad26 vector.

This TCR was recovered from a person between 18 and 65 years old who received the Ad26.COV2.S COVID-19 vaccine or a placebo. The sequencing used peripheral blood, collected in a trial of Ad26.COV2.S vaccine versus placebo. V and J are TRBV6-2 or TRBV6-3 and TRBJ2-2; 8 bases line up with TRBD1. The CDR3 DNA reads as TGTGCCAGCAGTTACTACGGGACAGGCATCACCGGGGAGCTGTTTTTT. Translated: CASSYYGTGITGELFF.